A selection of T cell receptor beta chains follows, all from one sample in a study of T cell responses to AZD1222 COVID-19 vaccine. The repertoire was sequenced with immunoSEQ multiplex PCR; TCRdb's copy has only in-frame clones and lacks some. The sample lists about 99,000 clones; 89% were seen once. Material: peripheral blood, obtained on day 0 of AZD1222 vaccination. All receptors derive from an adult in good health. Both conserved end residues are part of each CDR3. D genes are given only for firm matches. Only some rows state a clone size, as once, few, many or a class for expanded clones.

v_gene: TRBV5-4; abundance: -; d_gene: -; j_gene: TRBJ2-5; CDR3nt: TGTGCCAGCAGCCAGGGGACTCGACAAGAGACCCAGTACTTC; CDR3aa: CASSQGTRQETQYF
v_gene: TRBV13; abundance: -; d_gene: -; j_gene: TRBJ2-5; CDR3nt: TGTGCCAGCAGCCTTCGAAGGGGGGCCCCTTCTCAAGAGACCCAGTACTTC; CDR3aa: CASSLRRGAPSQETQYF
v_gene: TRBV19; abundance: -; d_gene: -; j_gene: TRBJ1-1; CDR3nt: TGTGCCACCAAGTGGTATGGTGGGGGGCGTACTGAAGCTTTCTTT; CDR3aa: CATKWYGGGRTEAFF
v_gene: TRBV29-1; abundance: -; d_gene: -; j_gene: TRBJ2-3; CDR3nt: TGCAGCGTTGGCGGGGGCCCCCTTGGCACAGATACGCAGTATTTT; CDR3aa: CSVGGGPLGTDTQYF
v_gene: TRBV12-3/TRBV12-4; abundance: -; d_gene: -; j_gene: TRBJ2-7; CDR3nt: TGTGCCAGCAGGGGAAGGGACTACGAGCAGTACTTC; CDR3aa: CASRGRDYEQYF
v_gene: TRBV19; abundance: few; d_gene: TRBD2; j_gene: TRBJ2-5; CDR3nt: TGTGCCAGTAGTTTCCAGCGGATGACTAGCGGCCAAGAGACCCAGTACTTC; CDR3aa: CASSFQRMTSGQETQYF
v_gene: TRBV5-1; abundance: -; d_gene: -; j_gene: TRBJ2-1; CDR3nt: TGCGCCAGCAGCTTGGCGAGAATGGAGCAGTTCTTC; CDR3aa: CASSLARMEQFF
v_gene: TRBV5-1; abundance: once; d_gene: -; j_gene: TRBJ1-4; CDR3nt: TGCGCCAGCAGTTGGAGGGACCGGAGTGAAAAACTGTTTTTT; CDR3aa: CASSWRDRSEKLFF
v_gene: TRBV10-3; abundance: -; d_gene: TRBD2; j_gene: TRBJ2-7; CDR3nt: TGTGCCATCGGGCCGGCTTTGGGACTAGCGCCCTCCTACGAGCAGTACTTC; CDR3aa: CAIGPALGLAPSYEQYF
v_gene: TRBV5-4; abundance: -; d_gene: -; j_gene: TRBJ2-7; CDR3nt: TGTGCCAGCAGCTTGGGGGACAACTACTACGAGCAGTACTTC; CDR3aa: CASSLGDNYYEQYF
v_gene: TRBV5-1; abundance: -; d_gene: TRBD1; j_gene: TRBJ1-2; CDR3nt: TGCGCCAGCAGCTTGACCGGGACAGGGGCTTGGGGCTACACCTTC; CDR3aa: CASSLTGTGAWGYTF
v_gene: TRBV7-6; abundance: -; d_gene: -; j_gene: TRBJ2-3; CDR3nt: TGTGCCAGCAGCTTATTCCGGACAAGTAGCACAGATACGCAGTATTTT; CDR3aa: CASSLFRTSSTDTQYF
v_gene: TRBV4-1; abundance: -; d_gene: -; j_gene: TRBJ2-5; CDR3nt: TGCGCCAGCAGCCCCCGACTCCTCGGTGGGTTTGGGGCAGAGACCCAGTACTTC; CDR3aa: CASSPRLLGGFGAETQYF
v_gene: TRBV19; abundance: once; d_gene: -; j_gene: TRBJ2-1; CDR3nt: TGTGCCAGTATGCCGTTGGGGCTTGGGGAGCAGTTCTTC; CDR3aa: CASMPLGLGEQFF
v_gene: TRBV19; abundance: -; d_gene: -; j_gene: TRBJ1-2; CDR3nt: TGTGCCAGTACCCCGACAGGCAACTATGGCTACACCTTC; CDR3aa: CASTPTGNYGYTF
v_gene: TRBV4-2; abundance: -; d_gene: -; j_gene: TRBJ2-7; CDR3nt: TGTGCCAGCAGCCAAGATCGTGGGCAGGCCGACGAGCAGTACTTC; CDR3aa: CASSQDRGQADEQYF
v_gene: TRBV25-1; abundance: once; d_gene: TRBD1; j_gene: TRBJ2-1; CDR3nt: TGTGCCAGCAGTGGGACAGGGACGTACAATGAGCAGTTCTTC; CDR3aa: CASSGTGTYNEQFF
v_gene: TRBV4-2; abundance: -; d_gene: -; j_gene: TRBJ2-7; CDR3nt: TGTGCCAGCAGCCATATCTCCTACGAGCAGTACTTC; CDR3aa: CASSHISYEQYF
v_gene: TRBV6-5; abundance: -; d_gene: TRBD1; j_gene: TRBJ2-7; CDR3nt: TGTGCCAGCAGTCCCCAGGGGGCACCAAGCTACGAGCAGTACTTC; CDR3aa: CASSPQGAPSYEQYF
v_gene: TRBV19; abundance: -; d_gene: TRBD1; j_gene: TRBJ1-4; CDR3nt: TGTGCCAGTAGTCCCACCGGCGGGACAGCTAATGAAAAACTGTTTTTT; CDR3aa: CASSPTGGTANEKLFF
v_gene: TRBV18; abundance: -; d_gene: -; j_gene: TRBJ1-4; CDR3nt: TGTGCCAGCTCACCACGGGGAGGCAATGAAAAACTGTTTTTT; CDR3aa: CASSPRGGNEKLFF